What follows are 17 T cell receptor beta chains derived from one specimen sequenced in a study of T cells in Graves' hyperthyroidism and ophthalmopathy (dated by TCRdb to about 2019). The protocol used for the library was multiplex PCR. Sequenced using an Illumina HiSeq 2000. TCR beta CDR3 regions were amplified from RNA transcripts. The TCR CDR3 was subjected to a first round of RT-PCR using the HTBI primer set and the Qiagen OneStep RT-PCR kit. In-frame beta chains were kept once TCRdb had trimmed the public reads at Q25 with fastp and called clones with MiXCR. When rows share a CDR3 protein, they turn into one entry using the most common DNA and genes. This sample is represented by around 520,000 distinct CDR3 sequences; roughly 15% of them were singletons. The ten largest account for 14% of the sample. The sample consisted of blood. The receptors derive from a woman in her 40s with Graves' hyperthyroidism.

This clonotype was counted at least ten times. The chain recombines TRBV28 with TRBJ2-1, with D perhaps matching TRBD2 (6 bases). The CDR3 is 20 amino acids. Germline CDR1 and CDR2: MDHEN and SYDVKM. The V gene lost 6 bases and the J gene lost 0 bases, with 27 bases spanning the gap. The CDR3 DNA reads TGTGCCAGCAGCCGACTAGAAGGTTTAGTAAGGTTAGGCTCCTACAATGAGCAGTTCTTC. Translated: CASSRLEGLVRLGSYNEQFF.

This clonotype was picked up many times. This chain links TRBV11-2 with TRBJ1-1; no definite D call. The CDR3 length is 14 residues. Germline lookup yields CDR1 SGHAT and CDR2 FQNNGV. Trimming removed 0 bases from V and 10 bases from J, with 15 bases in between. The CDR3: CASSLDGRKMGAFF. For the CDR3, the DNA is TGTGCCAGCAGCTTAGACGGACGGAAAATGGGAGCTTTCTTT.

The V and J genes are TRBV27 and TRBJ1-5; D is unresolved. The germline V and J ends were trimmed by 3 bases and 0 bases, with 3 bases remaining between them. The V gene's germline CDR1 is MNHEY and CDR2 SMNVEV (reference sequence). CDR3 size: 13 residues. The CDR3 reads CASSLTSNQPQHF. The CDR3 DNA sequence: TGTGCCAGCAGTTTGACTAGCAATCAGCCCCAGCATTTT.

This clonotype was picked up many times. This chain links TRBV20-1 with TRBJ2-7, with D tentatively TRBD1 (5 bases). Per the germline V gene, CDR1 is DFQATT and CDR2 is SNEGSKA (reference sequence). The CDR3 is made up of 12 amino acids. V dropped 6 bases and J dropped 2 bases, with 11 bases sitting between them. This CDR3 reads CSAIQETYEQYF. The CDR3 DNA follows: TGCAGTGCAATACAGGAAACCTACGAGCAGTACTTC.

Only a few counts were recorded for this clonotype. J is TRBJ1-4 and V is TRBV29-1, with a tentative D call TRBD1 (5 bases). This CDR3 comprises 14 residues. Looked up from germline, CDR1 is SQVTM and CDR2 is ANQGSEA. Trimming removed 7 bases from V and 0 bases from J, with 12 bases in between. CDR3 DNA: TGCAGCGGGAGGGACGGATCAACTAATGAAAAACTGTTTTTT. It encodes CSGRDGSTNEKLFF.

V is TRBV10-2 and J is TRBJ1-2; the match to TRBD1 covers 8 bases. This CDR3 contains 16 residues. CDR1 is WSHSY, CDR2 SAAADI, per germline. With 6 bases clipped from V and 4 bases from J, the junction kept 13 bases outside the gene matches. CDR3 in amino acids: CASSLLTGAHPYGYTF. Written as DNA, the CDR3 is TGCGCCAGCAGCCTTCTGACAGGGGCCCACCCCTATGGCTACACCTTC.

This clonotype was seen many times. The chain combines TRBV7-9 with TRBJ2-1, with TRBD2 matching over 7 bases. This CDR3 spans 15 amino acids. With 4 bases clipped from V and 5 bases from J, the junction kept 8 bases outside the gene matches. CDR1 is SEHNR and CDR2 is FQNEAQ in the germline V gene (reference sequence). The CDR3: CASSSTSQGHNEQFF. CDR3 bases: TGTGCCAGCAGCTCGACTAGCCAAGGGCACAATGAGCAGTTCTTC.

The chain is built from TRBV28 and TRBJ1-1, with 7 bases fitting TRBD1. The germline V gene encodes CDR1 MDHEN and CDR2 SYDVKM. This CDR3 has 14 amino acids. With V trimmed by 3 bases and J by 4 bases, 5 bases remained unmatched. The CDR3 is CASSFSGGFTEAFF. The CDR3 region has the DNA TGTGCCAGCAGTTTCTCAGGGGGTTTCACTGAAGCTTTCTTT.

This clonotype occurred a few times. The V gene is TRBV2, the J gene TRBJ1-1, with 9 bases aligning to TRBD1. This CDR3 is 14 amino acids long. With 4 bases clipped from V and 4 bases from J, the junction kept 4 bases outside the gene matches. Germline CDR1 and CDR2: SNHLY and FYNNEI. Here the CDR3 DNA reads TGTGCCAGCAGTGCACAGACAGGGGGCACTGAAGCTTTCTTT. Amino acids: CASSAQTGGTEAFF.

This clonotype was seen a few times. The rearrangement uses TRBV5-5 and TRBJ1-6; D may be TRBD1 (5 bases). Germline V CDR1 and CDR2: SGHKS, YYEKEE (reference sequence). The CDR3 contains 16 residues. Trimming removed 4 bases from V and 5 bases from J, with 16 bases in between. The DNA of the CDR3 is TGTGCCAGCAGCCCGGGGCCGTTGGAGGATAATTCACCCCTCCACTTT. Residues: CASSPGPLEDNSPLHF.

This clonotype was seen many times. The DNA for the CDR3 is TGTGCCTGGAGTGTACACCCTCGACGGGTGATCTCCTACGAGCAGTACTTC. Its translation is CAWSVHPRRVISYEQYF. The genes are TRBV30 and TRBJ2-7; D is unresolved. Trimming cost V 0 bases and J 0 bases, with 18 bases left between them. The germline gives CDR1 GTSNPN, CDR2 SVGIG (reference sequence). The CDR3 extends over 17 amino acids.

The V call is TRBV6-5, the J call TRBJ1-3; D is ambiguous. The V gene lost 5 bases and the J gene lost 3 bases, with 11 bases spanning the gap. The CDR3 loop spans 14 amino acids. Germline assignment: CDR1 MNHEY and CDR2 SVGAGI. CDR3 protein: CASSPSAGGNTIYF. CDR3 DNA: TGTGCCAGCAGTCCCTCGGCAGGTGGAAACACCATATATTTT.

This clonotype has ten or more counts. V usage is TRBV28 and J usage is TRBJ2-7; 8 bases fit TRBD1. CDR1 and CDR2 from the germline V gene are MDHEN and SYDVKM. This CDR3 region has 15 residues. After removal of 5 bases from V and 0 bases from J, the junction contained 6 bases not matched to a gene. CDR3 sequence: CASSTGTGHSYEQYF. The CDR3 DNA reads as TGTGCCAGCAGTACTGGGACAGGCCACTCCTACGAGCAGTACTTC.

This clonotype was detected many times. CDR3 sequence (DNA): TGTGCCAGCAGTACCCGGACAGGGGGGAATAGCAATCAGCCCCAGCATTTT. Its translation: CASSTRTGGNSNQPQHF. The chain links TRBV6-1 to TRBJ1-5; 10 bases fit TRBD1. Germline-derived CDR1 and CDR2 are MNHNS and SASEGT. J lost 0 bases, V lost 5 bases, and 7 bases had no gene match. This CDR3 region has 17 residues.

This clonotype appeared many times. This chain joins TRBV2 and TRBJ2-3; TRBD2 aligns across 7 bases. J lost 3 bases, V lost 4 bases, and 7 bases had no gene match. The germline V gene encodes CDR1 SNHLY and CDR2 FYNNEI. The CDR3 totals 15 residues. CDR3 bases: TGTGCCAGCAGTGGAGGCGGGAGTGGTACAGATACGCAGTATTTT. Its protein is CASSGGGSGTDTQYF.

At least ten counts were recorded for this clonotype. This rearrangement joins TRBV28 to TRBJ1-2; D ambiguous. The CDR3 runs 13 residues. The germline V gene encodes CDR1 MDHEN and CDR2 SYDVKM. With 1 base removed from V and 5 bases from J, the gap between germline ends came to 8 bases. The CDR3 DNA follows: TGTGCCAGCAGTTTATATGGTGATTATGGCTACACCTTC. The encoded protein is CASSLYGDYGYTF.

This clonotype was seen many times. This rearrangement joins TRBV20-1 to TRBJ2-7, with D possibly TRBD2 on 5 matching bases. The germline V gene encodes CDR1 DFQATT and CDR2 SNEGSKA (reference sequence). V was cut by 5 bases and J by 5 bases, with 16 bases left in between. The CDR3 has 13 residues. CDR3 DNA: TGCAGTGCTGGACCAACTAGTAGGCACGAGCAGTACTTC. Residues: CSAGPTSRHEQYF.